Sequencing of this T cell receptor (beta chain) was carried out in a study of blood T cells in healthy people across ages. Regarding the study as a whole: Naive T cell percentage and TCR beta diversity correlated strongly.

Every sample gave at least 6 micrograms of total RNA when it was extracted. Together with a sample-barcoded 5' primer, a J-beta primer mix was included in a second PCR lasting roughly 6 to 12 cycles. One entry per CDR3 protein, called by TCRdb with MiXCR from the 5' RACE reads. The sample yields about a million distinct CDR3 sequences, under 50% seen once. This clonotype was counted only a few times. No antigen is known for it. The CDR3 length is 16 residues. The V end was cut by 2 bases, the J end by 6 bases, with 19 bases between. CDR1 MGHRA and CDR2 YSYEKL come from the germline V gene. This TCR derives from a man aged 30-40 years in good health. Material: blood. The rearrangement links TRBV4-1 to TRBJ1-2; D remains ambiguous. Here the CDR3 reads CASSQIHGNLGDGYTF. The CDR3 DNA reads TGCGCCAGCAGCCAAATCCATGGGAACCTGGGTGATGGCTACACCTTC.